What follows is one T cell receptor (beta chain) and its context. Its antigen is undetermined. The data belong to a study of T cells in Graves' hyperthyroidism and ophthalmopathy. Study-wide background: Upon initial diagnosis and before any treatment, peripheral blood was collected. Findings and caveats of the study: Blood also held most thyroid clonotypes expanded beyond 0.001.

Stability of Graves' hyperthyroidism was defined as absent ophthalmopathy progression within 18 months. Uncontrolled infection, other autoimmune disease, pregnancy or lactation led to exclusion. RNA transcripts gave rise to amplified TCR beta CDR3 regions. The HTBI primer set was used in a first-round RT-PCR of the TCR CDR3. TCRdb independently ran MiXCR on the multiplex PCR reads; one entry per CDR3 protein. Found here are hundreds of thousands of distinct CDR3 sequences, around 16% of them singletons; the top ten hold over 3.5%. The CDR3 loop spans 11 amino acids. V lost 8 bases and J lost 13, with 18 bases in between. Germline V gene sequence: CDR1 GTSNPN, CDR2 SVGIG (reference sequence).

This chain links TRBV30 with TRBJ2-1; maybe TRBD2 (5 bases). Sample: blood. This TCR derives from a woman aged 25 to 39 with Graves' hyperthyroidism. CDR3 DNA: TGTGCCCGAGACGCGGGTAATCGCCAGTTCTTC. This encodes CARDAGNRQFF.